The source of this TCR beta chain is a study of early T cells in non-severe SARS-CoV-2 infection. Study-level information: Unsorted whole-blood RNA was sequenced in bulk, leaving chains unpaired.

Notes on this clonotype: The antigen remains unidentified.

Each cDNA molecule carried a unique molecular identifier. TCRdb recomputed calls from the 5' RACE reads with MiXCR, one row per CDR3 protein. The repertoire includes 50,000 to 75,000 distinct CDR3 sequences, 9.5% to 15% of them detected once, and approximately 1.1% sits in the top ten. This CDR3 is 18 amino acids long. CDR1 and CDR2 (germline): MGHDK, SYGVNS. After removal of 3 bases from V and 0 bases from J, the junction contained 6 bases not matched to a gene. Study-level points and caveats: Anti-spike CD8 responses were favored by VDJdb matching, which missed private and CD4 specificities.

This receptor was identified in an adult who was a healthcare worker with PCR-confirmed SARS-CoV-2 infection or an uninfected control (not recorded which). The donor label of this sample is uncertain. V gene TRBV25-1 combines with J gene TRBJ2-6; 9 bases align to TRBD1. This material consisted of whole blood, taken at baseline. This CDR3 reads CASSDGTGYPSGANVLTF. The CDR3 DNA is TGTGCCAGCAGTGATGGGACAGGGTATCCCTCTGGGGCCAACGTCCTGACTTTC.